The clone carrying this T cell receptor (beta chain) has a single count. Its antigen is currently unknown. The data stem from a study of human T cells and chemical hapten exposure. Study results and limitations: Sensitizing to DPC left TCRs with a frequency above 1 in 1000 unaltered.

CDR3 length: 14 amino acids. V dropped 1 base and J dropped 8; count of bases not matched to a gene: 3. Regarding time point: patch test 1, 2 weeks after DPC sensitization. Indicated treatment: therapeutic diphenylcyclopropenone sensitization with weekly scalp DPC. Unfractionated whole blood was the source of the extracted total RNA. One entry per CDR3 protein, called by TCRdb with MiXCR from the RACE reads. This sample has about 120,000 distinct CDR3 sequences, with around 13% found just once. The sample in question was whole blood, obtained in connection with sensitization to the hapten diphenylcyclopropenone (DPC). The sequence was obtained from a man in his late teens or twenties with alopecia areata. Some clones in this sample may be carry-over from other donors' samples. The gene calls are TRBV12-3 or TRBV12-4 and TRBJ2-1; 9 nucleotides line up with TRBD1. CDR3 DNA: TGTGCCAGCAGTTTAGGGACAGGGGTAGATGAGCAGTTCTTC. Protein sequence: CASSLGTGVDEQFF.